This T cell receptor beta chain was sequenced in a study of cytomegalovirus exposure and HLA in healthy donors (dated by TCRdb to between 2016 and 2019). Study-wide context: In an earlier analysis of 450 to 750 of the donors, roughly 300 Gb of sequence data and 90 million to 120 million unique TCR beta sequences from about 179 million T cells were reported. An early release covering about 600 HLA-typed donors comprised 250 to 350 gigabases of sequencing data and 85 million to 100 million unique TCR sequences. Among the approximately 420 genotyped donors, under 90% belonged to the genetic ancestry cluster associated with self-reported Caucasian donors. The study aimed to test whether signatures of past pathogen exposure could be identified by cataloging public T cell receptors. The study profiled the T cell repertoires of 500 to 800 subjects by immunosequencing and related them to cytomegalovirus serostatus. Besides the first cohort of roughly 660 subjects, a separate validation cohort made up of around 120 different subjects was used. The study combined high-throughput TCR immunosequencing, statistical association of individual TCRs with disease status, and machine learning to predict cytomegalovirus infection status. A later analysis re-analyzed previously published TCR beta repertoires from 650 to 800 donors and added high-resolution HLA genotyping to study TCR occurrence patterns. Rather than drawing on any new phenotypic data, the later analysis identified candidate immune exposures from TCR beta sequences and the way those sequences occurred across donors. An earlier analysis of 450 to 750 of the donors used high-throughput TCR beta sequencing to judge whether each TCR beta V gene segment behaved as functional or pseudogenic. Alongside the repertoire data, information on donor age, sex, ethnicity and CMV serostatus was compiled. In a later genetic analysis, genome-wide SNP genotypes for about 65% of the roughly 670 donors were used, and that subset was treated as a discovery cohort. Every repertoire in the discovery cohort had been generated on one and the same sequencing platform. Both class I and class II loci were covered by HLA typing, at four-digit resolution. Typing coverage differed by locus: A, B, C, DRB1 and DQB1 were typed in about 620-630 donors, DQA1 in 522, DPA1 in 600 to 610, and DPB1 in 472. Roughly five DR-DQ haplotypes were treated as single units for association and clustering because of strong linkage in the cohort. Among 300 to 500 genotyped donors of the cohort, an average of roughly 230,000 unique TCR beta nucleotide sequences was sequenced per donor, of which approximately 19% were non-productive.

In total, 630 or so healthy bone marrow donors made up the cohort. All cohort members were sampled while nominally healthy, although unrecorded immune exposures were likely present. The donor tested CMV seronegative and was one of the 352 seronegative cohort members. Each donor provided a peripheral blood sample, and peripheral blood mononuclear cells were used for TCR beta sequencing. Genomic DNA extraction from the blood cell samples was performed with the Qiagen DNeasy Blood Extraction Kit. What the authors observed across the whole study: Linkage disequilibrium might explain the correlated functional status among segregating V segments, but an unknown experimental factor could not be excluded. Only TCR beta chains were sequenced in this cohort, and the absence of alpha or paired-chain data limited detectable features. In both the original and validation cohorts, the classifier was reported to diagnose cytomegalovirus status with high specificity and sensitivity. Because HLA typing was missing for some donors at each locus, association tests included only the typed subset. The authors suggested that the approach could potentially be extended to other disease states and immunological phenotypes. Most TCR sequences were observed very rarely across donors, whereas some public TCRs were present in many individuals. Because counts were too low, around 17 rarely observed V segments, including chromosome 9 orphons, were left out of the earlier analysis of over 550 of the donors. Assigning TCR associations to individual alleles was difficult when HLA alleles, especially DR and DQ, strongly co-occurred. A cluster of highly shared sequence variants was judged likely to be a technical artifact of the sequencing pipeline. In a later genetic analysis, a missense DCLRE1C variant was associated with V-gene and J-gene trimming of TCR beta chains, and the association was replicated in an independent cohort. According to a later analysis, most CMV-associated TCR beta chains appeared to be HLA-restricted, and the HLA associations seemed to be driven largely by CMV exposure. Compared with the approximately 720-donor mean, donors in an Asian-associated ancestry cluster had fewer N-insertions in productive TCRs, according to a later genetic analysis. The presence/absence analyses assumed that sequencing depth was roughly uniform across donors, and that assumption may not be true. Because the 87-base-pair reads could not distinguish some IMGT-functional V segments, including TRBV6-2 and TRBV6-3, those segments were excluded. A further reported finding was that TCR beta sequences accurately predicted the HLA-A and HLA-B alleles for most subjects in the first cohort. Broadly in line with IMGT annotations, most TCR beta V segments showed up in productive rearrangements about 90% or about 30% of the time in an earlier analysis of 450 to 600 of the donors. In a later analysis, TCR association rates were found to vary across HLA loci, with the most associated TCRs seen for DRB1 alleles and the fewest for HLA-C alleles. In vitro tests confirmed that a few of the cytomegalovirus-associated TCR beta chains recognize cytomegalovirus antigens. A later analysis reported that several top co-occurrence clusters appeared linked to parvovirus B19, influenza, CMV and Epstein-Barr virus. CMV serostatus was the only immune exposure information available for the cohort. A later analysis found that HLA-associated TCR beta chains were more clonally expanded and had lower generation probabilities than equally common non-associated chains. Specific HLA alleles were associated with some 15,000 TCR beta sequences at a false discovery rate of 0.05 in a later analysis. In the study, around 160 TCR beta chains were listed as associated with cytomegalovirus.

Libraries were prepared through the immunoSEQ multiplex PCR assay. For the multiplex PCR, a mixture combining 60 forward primers for TCR Vbeta segments and 13 reverse primers for TCR Jbeta segments was used. A multiplex PCR assay on genomic DNA amplified the CDR3 region of rearranged TCR beta genes. On the Illumina HiSeq System, the amplified TCR beta libraries were sequenced as 87-base-pair reads. Concerning the study's data processing: A later analysis tallied roughly 80 million unique TCR beta chains across the approximately 670 repertoires, and about 12 million of those chains were shared by two or more donors. Raw reads were error-corrected and collapsed into unique sequences by a nearest-neighbor algorithm in which closely related sequences were merged to remove PCR and sequencing errors. Alignment of CDR3 sequences to IMGT reference sequences was used to assign V, D and J gene segments. For a sequence to be retained, a match of at least six nucleotides was required to both a V gene segment and a J gene segment. A rearrangement was called productive if the CDR3 had no stop codons and remained in frame with V and J, and every other rearrangement was called non-productive. CDR3 was defined according to IMGT convention as the region running from the second conserved V-encoded cysteine to the conserved J-encoded phenylalanine. The earlier analysis of 450 to 750 of the donors excluded any sequence lacking an unambiguous match to a single V gene segment. In an earlier analysis of a few hundred of the donors, a V segment was called functional when productive rearrangements were above 56.7%, and segregating when the standard deviation between donors exceeded 5%. A statistical classification framework was built for diagnosing cytomegalovirus status from the catalog of TCR beta chain sequences. A later analysis assigned V and J genes by comparing TCR nucleotide sequences with IMGT/GENE-DB human TR gene sequences. In a later analysis, CDR3 sequences and most-parsimonious VDJ recombination scenarios were assigned using the TCRdist pipeline. In a later analysis, each TCR beta chain was defined by its CDR3 amino acid sequence together with its V-gene family, and reads without a unique V-gene family were excluded. As a way to deal with suspected cross-contamination and a sequencing artifact, a later analysis dropped more than 500 nucleotide sequences that were highly shared and had low generation probability. For each public chain, a later analysis derived a clonal expansion index from normalized ranks of inferred template counts within each repertoire. In a later analysis, generation probabilities were computed with a VDJ recombination model fitted to out-of-frame rearrangements, and the resulting probabilities were checked against IGoR. In a later analysis, TCR-TCR, TCR-HLA and TCR-CMV co-occurrence was scored with hypergeometric tests, and a repertoire-size bias correction was applied to TCR pairs. In a later analysis, false discovery rates were estimated by permuting HLA or CMV assignments 20 times. A later analysis grouped co-occurring TCRs with DBSCAN, adding TCRdist sequence similarity when clustering within HLA-allele-positive subsets. Repertoires with fewer than 30,000 or more than 120,000 public chains were left out of co-occurrence clustering, as were five repertoires with anomalous nucleotide sharing. Drawn from immuneACCESS, this table holds only the in-frame rearrangements with V and J called that TCRdb kept. Clones are partly lost; checked studies trace under half to an unresolved V gene and leave the rest unexplained. For V, J and clone size, that table is used; D and trimming come from the DNA. Here the sample has 150,000 to 200,000 clones; around 83% occur a single time. In total, the top ten clones hold about 1.7% of the sample.

Of note for this clone: This receptor's antigen is unknown. No base quality information exists; no much larger clone differs at one position.

Via the germline V gene, CDR1 is KGHSH and CDR2 LQKENI. Clipping removes 2 bases from V and 1 base from J, with 7 as the unmatched junction base count. The CDR3 starts with the cysteine, ends with the phenylalanine, and has 17 residues. The DNA shown is the 51-base CDR3, in frame from base 1. Sequences were obtained from PBMCs. This TCR came from a young woman in good health and CMV-seronegative. The chain is encoded by TRBV18 joined to TRBJ2-7; the junction holds 11 bases that match TRBD2. The CDR3 protein: CASSPEAGTSGSYEQYF. The DNA sequence is as follows: TGTGCCAGCTCACCAGAAGCCGGGACTAGCGGATCCTACGAGCAGTACTTC. The reference TRBV18 and TRBJ2-7 proteins fill in what lies around the CDR3, so the full variable domain reads NAGVMQNPRHLVRRRGQEARLRCSPMKGHSHVYWYRQLPEEGLKFMVYLQKENIIDESGMPKERFSAEFPKEGPSILRIQQVVRGDSAAYFCASSPEAGTSGSYEQYFGPGTRLTVT.